These 4 T cell receptor beta chains were sequenced from one sample in a study of blood T cells in healthy people across ages (dated by TCRdb to 2014 to 2015). The library was built by means of 5' RACE. The reads were generated on an Illumina HiSeq 2500. A second PCR of roughly 7 to 11 cycles was performed with a sample-barcoded 5' primer and a J-beta primer mix. Clones were called with MiXCR by TCRdb after fastp trimmed the public reads at Q25, and only in-frame beta chains were retained. Under each unique CDR3 protein, matching rows form one entry showing the most common genes and DNA. This sample holds over 600,000 distinct CDR3 sequences; over 40% were observed only once. The ten largest clones add up to 30% of the sample. Input material: blood. Source of these receptors: a man older than 75 in good health.

The rearrangement uses TRBV11-2 and TRBJ2-5; 10 bases fit TRBD1. This CDR3 region has 18 residues. Germline trimming cut 3 bases from V and 5 bases from J; bases unmatched to any gene: 15. Germline V lookup: CDR1 SGHAT, CDR2 FQNNGV. In DNA, the CDR3 is TGTGCCAGCAGCTTTCCGGCTAGGGGGACAGGGGCGTACGAGACCCAGTACTTC. Encoded protein: CASSFPARGTGAYETQYF.

This clonotype appeared a few times. The genes are TRBV6-2 or TRBV6-3 and TRBJ2-2; no definite D call. Trimming took 6 bases from V and 3 from J, leaving 8 bases between them. Germline loops: CDR1 MNHEY, CDR2 SVGEGT. The CDR3 totals 13 residues. CDR3: CASRPGYTGELFF. CDR3 DNA sequence: TGTGCCAGCAGACCAGGATACACCGGGGAGCTGTTTTTT.

CDR3 nucleotide sequence: TGTGCCAGCAGTGTCACCTCCTACGAGCAGTACTTC. Its protein is CASSVTSYEQYF. V usage is TRBV25-1 and J usage is TRBJ2-7; D is ambiguous. This CDR3 comprises 12 residues. CDR1 is MGHDK and CDR2 is SYGVNS in the germline V gene. Trimming stripped 4 bases from V and 0 bases from J, with 4 bases between.

The gene calls are TRBV7-2 and TRBJ2-7; D uncertain. The last part of the DNA fits TRBJ2-5 better; the J call may be wrong. This CDR3 has 13 residues. Per the germline V gene, CDR1 is SGHTA and CDR2 is FQGNSA. The CDR3, as DNA: TGTGCCAGCAGCTCCCCAAGTCTAGAGACCCAGTACTTC. Its protein product is CASSSPSLETQYF.